This entry lists 7 T cell receptor beta chains sequenced from one sample in a study of blood T cell repertoires in COVID-19 (dated by TCRdb to 2019 to 2021). Preparation of the library involved the immunoSEQ multiplex PCR assay. The table was pulled from immuneACCESS by TCRdb, which kept in-frame rearrangements only. Such tables lose some clones; where checked, under half of the loss comes from unresolved V genes, and the rest has no known cause. The sample yields approximately 100,000 clones; 80% were counted once. In total, the top ten clones hold about a sixth of the sample. Sequenced input: peripheral blood. The receptors were gathered from a woman of 80 years or more with active or convalescent COVID-19.

The table lists this clone with a few counts. The chain combines TRBV7-9 with TRBJ2-1, with 8 positions matching TRBD1. The V segment lost 8 bases and the J segment 9 bases; nucleotides outside the gene matches: 9. Germline assignment: CDR1 SEHNR and CDR2 FQNEAQ (reference sequence). CDR3 size: 13 residues. This chain's CDR3 is CASEGQGEGEQFF. DNA of the CDR3: TGTGCCAGCGAAGGACAGGGTGAGGGTGAGCAGTTCTTC. The whole variable domain, remainder taken from reference TRBV7-9 and TRBJ2-1, is DTGVSQNPRHKITKRGQNVTFRCDPISEHNRLYWYRQTLGQGPEFLTYFQNEAQLEKSRLLSDRFSAERPKGSFSTLEIQRTEQGDSAMYLCASEGQGEGEQFFGPGTRLTVL.

The chain links TRBV11-3 to TRBJ2-4, with TRBD1 as a possible D gene (6 bases). The CDR3 spans 14 residues. The germline V gene encodes CDR1 SGHNT and CDR2 YENEEA. The V end lost 5 bases, the J end lost 6 bases, and 14 bases lay between the germline ends. CDR3 amino acids: CASSPNRVSNIQYF. CDR3 nucleotides: TGTGCCAGCAGCCCAAACAGGGTTTCAAACATTCAGTACTTC.

The rearrangement uses TRBV10-3 and TRBJ2-1; 7 bases are shared with TRBD2. V shed 0 bases and J 4 bases; nucleotides not matched to a gene: 3. Germline CDR1 reads ENHRY; CDR2 reads SYGVKD. There are 15 residues in the CDR3. DNA for the CDR3: TGTGCCATCAGTGAGTCGGGGACTAAATACAATGAGCAGTTCTTC. Translation: CAISESGTKYNEQFF.

The chain has TRBV5-6 and TRBJ2-1; 7 nucleotides agree with TRBD2. Germline values: CDR1 SGHDT, CDR2 YYEEEE. The V gene end was trimmed by 0 bases and the J gene end by 5 bases; junction bases not matched to a gene: 2. There are 14 residues in the CDR3. The CDR3: CASSLELAHNEQFF. The CDR3 coding sequence is TGTGCCAGCAGCTTGGAACTAGCGCACAATGAGCAGTTCTTC. The whole variable domain, remainder taken from reference TRBV5-6 and TRBJ2-1, is DAGVTQSPTHLIKTRGQQVTLRCSPKSGHDTVSWYQQALGQGPQFIFQYYEEEERQRGNFPDRFSGHQFPNYSSELNVNALLLGDSALYLCASSLELAHNEQFFGPGTRLTVL.

V usage is TRBV2 and J usage is TRBJ1-1, with 9 bases matching TRBD1. The CDR3 contains 14 residues. Losses at the gene ends were 6 bases for V and 5 bases for J; bases not matched to a gene: 7. Germline V lookup: CDR1 SNHLY, CDR2 FYNNEI. CDR3 sequence (DNA): TGTGCCAGCAGCCCCGGACAGGGGTGGACTGAAGCTTTCTTT. Its translation is CASSPGQGWTEAFF.

This clone has only a few counts. The chain employs TRBV5-4 and TRBJ2-7; possibly TRBD2 for D (7 bases). Germline loops: CDR1 SGHNT, CDR2 YYREEE (reference sequence). Trimming removed 10 bases from V and 1 base from J, with 15 bases in between. This CDR3 is built from 13 residues. DNA for the CDR3: TGTGCCGCAAAGGGGGGGATGTCCTACGAGCAGTACTTC. Protein sequence: CAAKGGMSYEQYF. The entire variable domain, with the rest obtained from reference TRBV5-4 and TRBJ2-7, is as follows: ETGVTQSPTHLIKTRGQQVTLRCSSQSGHNTVSWYQQALGQGPQFIFQYYREEENGRGNFPPRFSGLQFPNYSSELNVNALELDDSALYLCAAKGGMSYEQYFGPGTRLTVT.

The V gene is TRBV7-9, the J gene TRBJ1-4; 9 nucleotides agree with TRBD1. This CDR3 has 14 residues. Germline-derived CDR1 and CDR2 are SEHNR and FQNEAQ (reference sequence). Trimming at V came to 6 bases and at J to 4 bases, leaving 3 bases not matched to a gene. CDR3 DNA: TGTGCCAGCAGTCTGACAGGGGGTAATGAAAAACTGTTTTTT. Protein: CASSLTGGNEKLFF.